This T cell receptor (beta chain) is drawn from a study of blood T cell repertoires in COVID-19. Only in-frame clones appear in the TCRdb table, and some are missing; sequencing was by immunoSEQ multiplex PCR. Of 80,000 to 100,000 clones detected, 74% appear once; the ten largest clones hold roughly 4%. The trim removed 3 bases at V and 2 bases at J, leaving 2 bases unmatched. The CDR3 runs 14 residues. Per germline, CDR1 SGHRS and CDR2 YFSETQ. The chain has TRBV5-1 and TRBJ2-5; 9 nucleotides align to TRBD1. The specimen was peripheral blood. This receptor was taken from a man aged 70 or older with COVID-19, enrolled during active disease. Here the CDR3 reads CASSSTGGQETQYF. The CDR3 region has the DNA TGCGCCAGCAGCTCGACAGGGGGGCAAGAGACCCAGTACTTC.